This T cell receptor (beta chain) came from a study of T cell responses to AZD1222 COVID-19 vaccine. As for the study in general: Second doses that came at about 4 or about 12 weeks were put together. Study-level points and caveats: Repertoires were obtained only post-peak T cell response. After two AZD1222 doses, spike-specific TCR breadth and depth rose versus day 0. Donors were chiefly white British, with a greater number of females, and clonal diversity was perhaps underestimated.

With regard to this clone: Its antigen is not known.

Germline values: CDR1 MDHEN, CDR2 SYDVKM. V shed 3 bases, J shed 2 bases, and the junction held 9 bases outside the gene matches. This CDR3 has 16 residues. The repertoire was sequenced with immunoSEQ multiplex PCR; TCRdb's copy has only in-frame clones and lacks some. The repertoire consists of approximately 100,000 clones, with around 90% occurring once and the leading ten covering more than 20%. The TCR originated in an adult in good health. The chain joins TRBV28 to TRBJ1-1; TRBD1 aligns across 7 bases. The specimen comprised peripheral blood, sampled on day 0 of AZD1222 vaccination. The CDR3: CASSLRARQGNTEAFF. The CDR3 bases are TGTGCCAGCAGTTTGAGGGCCCGACAGGGTAACACTGAAGCTTTCTTT. Variable domain in full (rest from reference TRBV28 and TRBJ1-1): DVKVTQSSRYLVKRTGEKVFLECVQDMDHENMFWYRQDPGLGLRLIYFSYDVKMKEKGDIPEGYSVSREKKERFSLILESASTNQTSMYLCASSLRARQGNTEAFFGQGTRLTVV.